The rows below give T cell receptor beta chains drawn from one sample of a study of blood T cell repertoires in COVID-19. Data came from immunoSEQ multiplex PCR; TCRdb stores just in-frame clones and leaves some out. Altogether about 180,000 clones are present, 80% being singletons, with the ten largest covering about 6.5%. The sample was peripheral blood. All receptors come from a man aged 65 to 85 with active or convalescent COVID-19. The conserved cysteine and the conserved F or W are not part of the CDR3 here. Expanded clones get a size class; other rows say once, few or many, or leave the size out.

J | size | V | CDR3
TRBJ1-2 | - | TRBV29-1 | SVERQLSYGYT
TRBJ1-1 | - | TRBV7-3 | ASSLFRTEAF
TRBJ2-3 | - | TRBV6-4 | ASSDSGSYTQY
TRBJ1-2 | - | TRBV5-4 | ASSLGGGVNYGYT
TRBJ1-2 | - | TRBV14 | ASSQGRGGYT
TRBJ1-1 | - | TRBV10-3 | AISGYGGRGEAF
TRBJ1-1 | - | TRBV7-9 | ASSLVGGPGVNTEAF
TRBJ1-2 | - | TRBV3-1/TRBV3-2 | ASSQGGSFYGYT
TRBJ1-1 | many | TRBV5-1 | ASSLGQVMNTEAF
TRBJ1-4 | - | TRBV18 | ASSLAGNNEKLF
TRBJ2-2 | - | TRBV25-1 | ASRAGPGSGELF
TRBJ2-7 | few | TRBV18 | ASSPTGVGGETEQY
TRBJ2-5 | - | TRBV5-6 | ASSPTGFQETQY
TRBJ1-1 | - | TRBV24-1 | ATSDSRQGNTEAF
TRBJ1-1 | - | TRBV18 | ASSTRTRVTEAF
TRBJ2-1 | - | TRBV18 | ASSPRGDPIDNEQF
TRBJ1-2 | - | TRBV2 | ASREDRSGGYT
TRBJ2-7 | - | TRBV28 | ASSKRLNRGEQY
TRBJ1-4 | few | TRBV5-1 | ASSSGTTNEKLF
TRBJ2-5 | - | TRBV6-2/TRBV6-3 | ASSYHVTRGNQETQY
TRBJ2-1 | - | TRBV29-1 | SVRAGQGCREQF
TRBJ2-1 | few | TRBV7-9 | ASSVQGVGYNEQF
TRBJ1-5 | once | TRBV6-1 | ASSELITGIQPQH
TRBJ2-3 | - | TRBV3-1/TRBV3-2 | ASSSRLTGTDTQY
TRBJ1-5 | once | TRBV6-4 | ASSPNQPQH
TRBJ2-5 | - | TRBV30 | AWSVGGSTKIKETQY
TRBJ1-1 | - | TRBV6-1 | ASSEYRGNTEAF
TRBJ1-5 | - | TRBV7-9 | ASSLTGTGGYQPQH
TRBJ1-1 | - | TRBV11-2 | ASSLVQGETEAF
TRBJ1-1 | - | TRBV2 | ATRDTRRGNTEAF
TRBJ1-4 | - | TRBV12-5 | ASGLMEGREKLF
TRBJ2-3 | once | TRBV5-5 | ASSPEGWEADTQY
TRBJ2-2 | - | TRBV6-2/TRBV6-3 | ASSYLSGGELF
TRBJ2-2 | - | TRBV19 | ASSIGTGGTGELF
TRBJ2-4 | - | TRBV3-1/TRBV3-2 | ASSQPGVSIQY
TRBJ1-5 | - | TRBV30 | AWSVHGVSNQPQH
TRBJ2-1 | - | TRBV4-2 | ASSQEGIAGSSYNEQF
TRBJ1-1 | once | TRBV19 | ASSLRRSGNTEAF
TRBJ1-5 | once | TRBV5-1 | ASREGGNQPQH
TRBJ1-5 | - | TRBV21-1 | ASSNEEYSNQPQH
TRBJ2-7 | - | TRBV30 | AWSPGKNYEQY
TRBJ2-3 | - | TRBV5-4 | ASSLELQGAQDTQY
TRBJ2-5 | - | TRBV7-2 | ASSLEQGEETQY
TRBJ2-1 | - | TRBV5-4 | ASSPPGRRGGRNEQF
TRBJ2-7 | - | TRBV19 | ASSRGRRGNTYEQY